The next 3 T cell receptor beta chains were all read from a single sample in a study of neurological immune-mediated disorders. Time point in this sample: longitudinal time-point 3. TCRdb passed the 5' RACE reads through MiXCR, listing each CDR3 protein once. Of 84,000 or so distinct CDR3 sequences in the sample, around 4.5% are singletons; the top ten hold approximately 5.7%. The sample was PBMCs. The receptor source for this set is a woman between 55 and 75 years old with multiple sclerosis.

Points on this clonotype: This may come from a read error, since a much larger clone is one base off. The rearrangement uses TRBV14 and TRBJ1-2; D is uncertain. Trimming shortened V by 1 base and J by 4 bases, and 13 bases separated the two germline ends. CDR3 length equals 15 residues. CDR1 and CDR2 (germline): SGHDN, FVKESK. For the CDR3, the DNA is TGTGCCAGCAGCCAAGTTGGTACCAACACCTATGGCTACACCTTC. Amino acid sequence: CASSQVGTNTYGYTF.

This clonotype showed up many times. The chain couples TRBV7-8 to TRBJ2-4; 9 bases map to TRBD2. Germline loops: CDR1 SGHVS, CDR2 FQNEAQ. This CDR3 region has 16 residues. Germline trimming cut 3 bases from V and 5 bases from J; bases unmatched to any gene: 8. CDR3 nucleotide sequence: TGTGCCAGCAGCTTGGGTCTTAGCGGGGGCCAAAACATTCAGTACTTC. Residues: CASSLGLSGGQNIQYF.

This clonotype was counted many times. The CDR3 DNA reads TGTGCCAGCAGCTTTAGTAACACTGAAGCTTTCTTT. The encoded protein is CASSFSNTEAFF. The rearrangement uses TRBV7-9 and TRBJ1-1; D is unresolved. Germline assignment: CDR1 SEHNR and CDR2 FQNEAQ (reference sequence). The ends were cut back, 3 bases at V and 2 bases at J, with 4 bases in the middle. CDR3 size: 12 residues.